The 23 T cell receptor beta chains below come from one sample, sequenced in a study of OX40 agonist ivuxolimab in advanced cancers. Repertoires were generated with immunoSEQ multiplex PCR, while TCRdb's copy carries only in-frame clones and drops some. This repertoire shows 60,000 or so clones, 80% to 95% found once; its top ten account for about an eighth. Sequencing was performed on CD4+ or CD8+ T cells sorted from blood, taken in a trial of the OX40 agonist ivuxolimab. These receptors were obtained from an adult with an advanced solid tumor such as melanoma, head and neck, liver or kidney cancer.

CDR3 residues: CASAYPLGGGKNIQYF. The CDR3 DNA reads as TGTGCTAGTGCCTATCCCCTCGGAGGGGGCAAAAACATTCAGTACTTC. The chain links TRBV12-5 to TRBJ2-4; D is possibly TRBD1 or TRBD2 (6 bases each). V lost 7 bases to trimming and J lost 3 bases, with 19 bases between them. This CDR3 is 16 amino acids long. CDR1 and CDR2 from the germline V gene are LGHNT and FRNRAP.

The gene calls are TRBV4-2 and TRBJ2-7; TRBD2 aligns across 11 bases. Germline CDR1 is LGHNA and CDR2 is YNFKEQ. CDR3 length: 17 amino acids. Trimming took 1 base from V and 2 from J; bases not matched to a gene: 7. CDR3 nucleotides: TGTGCCAGCAGCCAAGGTGTACTAGCGGGGGACACCTACGAGCAGTACTTC. It translates to CASSQGVLAGDTYEQYF.

This clone was counted a few times. This chain uses TRBV7-2 with TRBJ1-5; 7 bases are a match to TRBD1. Per the germline V gene, CDR1 is SGHTA and CDR2 is FQGNSA. V trimming: 1 base; J trimming: 6 bases; junction bases outside the gene matches: 6. The CDR3 totals 15 residues. The CDR3 nucleotides are TGTGCCAGCAGCTTAGGGGACAGTAAGGGTCAGCCCCAGCATTTT. It yields the protein CASSLGDSKGQPQHF.

The chain combines TRBV27 with TRBJ2-2; D might be TRBD2 (5 bases). This CDR3 contains 13 residues. Germline V gene sequence: CDR1 MNHEY, CDR2 SMNVEV (reference sequence). V was cut by 3 bases and J by 4 bases, with 6 bases left in between. As DNA, the CDR3 is TGTGCCAGCAGTTTGGGGAGCACCGGGGAGCTGTTTTTT. This encodes CASSLGSTGELFF.

The rearrangement uses TRBV2 and TRBJ2-2; 8 nucleotides agree with TRBD1. CDR1 and CDR2 (germline): SNHLY, FYNNEI. Trimming cost V 4 bases and J 6 bases; bases outside gene matches: 16. The CDR3 contains 18 residues. CDR3 residues: CASSGSRQGPRGAGELFF. Here the CDR3 DNA reads TGTGCCAGCAGTGGGTCGCGACAGGGGCCTCGTGGCGCCGGGGAGCTGTTTTTT.

This chain uses TRBV5-4 with TRBJ2-2; D is perhaps TRBD2 (5 bases). Per the germline V gene, CDR1 is SGHNT and CDR2 is YYREEE (reference sequence). The CDR3 totals 14 residues. V lost 0 bases to trimming and J lost 8 bases, with 11 bases between them. Here the CDR3 DNA reads TGTGCCAGCAGCTTGGCCCTAGCTTCGGGGGAGCTGTTTTTT. It is translated as CASSLALASGELFF.

The genes are TRBV2 and TRBJ1-2; TRBD1 agrees at 10 bases. The CDR3 is made up of 14 amino acids. Germline assignment: CDR1 SNHLY and CDR2 FYNNEI. J gave up 6 bases and V 1 base, and 2 bases lay outside the gene matches. This CDR3 is CASSEVGTGDGYTF. The CDR3 DNA sequence: TGTGCCAGCAGTGAAGTGGGGACAGGGGATGGCTACACCTTC.

V gene TRBV9 combines with J gene TRBJ2-1; 10 nucleotides align to TRBD2. V lost 2 bases, J lost 7 bases, and 21 bases stayed unmatched. This CDR3 contains 20 residues. Per the germline V gene, CDR1 is SGDLS and CDR2 is YYNGEE. CDR3 amino acids: CASSVPGLAGASGVINEQFF. CDR3 DNA sequence: TGTGCCAGCAGCGTCCCGGGGCTAGCGGGAGCGAGTGGAGTCATAAATGAGCAGTTCTTC.

The J gene is TRBJ2-7, the V gene TRBV2; the D gene is possibly TRBD1 (6 bases). Germline-derived CDR1 and CDR2 are SNHLY and FYNNEI. The CDR3 is 12 residues long. The V end lost 7 bases, the J end lost 0 bases, and 7 bases lay between the germline ends. In DNA, the CDR3 is TGTGCCAGCATGACAGGCTCCTACGAGCAGTACTTC. Translating gives CASMTGSYEQYF.

The chain employs TRBV27 and TRBJ2-6; D call uncertain. Germline V gene lookup returns CDR1 MNHEY and CDR2 SMNVEV (reference sequence). This CDR3 is 15 amino acids long. The V end lost 2 bases, the J end lost 4 bases, and 9 bases lay between the germline ends. Here the CDR3 reads CASSLAGFGANVLTF. The CDR3 nucleotides are TGTGCCAGCAGTTTAGCCGGGTTCGGGGCCAACGTCCTGACTTTC.

The V call is TRBV10-3, the J call TRBJ2-7, with TRBD2 identical over 9 bases. Looked up from germline, CDR1 is ENHRY and CDR2 is SYGVKD. The CDR3 covers 15 residues. The J segment lost 2 bases and the V segment lost 2 bases, leaving 4 bases of the junction unmatched. CDR3 nucleotides: TGTGCCATCAGTGAGGAACTAGCGGGTCCCTACGAGCAGTACTTC. Protein product: CAISEELAGPYEQYF.

The rearrangement joins TRBV11-2 to TRBJ2-7; 7 nucleotides match TRBD1. In germline, CDR1 is SGHAT, CDR2 FQNNGV. The CDR3 totals 14 residues. V lost 5 bases and J lost 2; bases outside the gene matches: 6. This CDR3 is CASSERDSPYEQYF. CDR3 DNA sequence: TGTGCCAGCAGCGAGAGGGACAGTCCCTACGAGCAGTACTTC.

In its sample, this clone is medium-sized. The chain employs TRBV4-3 and TRBJ2-1, with TRBD2 matching over 7 bases. The CDR3 consists of 18 residues. CDR1 is LGHNA and CDR2 is YSLEER in the germline V gene. The trim removed 0 bases at V and 5 bases at J, leaving 13 bases unmatched. The CDR3 nucleotides are TGCGCCAGCAGCCAAGATTGGCTAGCGGAGGCCCCTGACAATGAGCAGTTCTTC. It is translated as CASSQDWLAEAPDNEQFF.

The chain joins TRBV10-1 to TRBJ2-2; 7 nucleotides align to TRBD1. The CDR3 is made up of 17 amino acids. Germline loops: CDR1 WNHNN, CDR2 SYGVQD (reference sequence). J lost 0 bases, V lost 4 bases, and 8 bases had no gene match. CDR3 protein: CASSGGTDSANTGELFF. The CDR3 DNA reads TGCGCCAGCAGTGGGGGGACAGATAGCGCGAACACCGGGGAGCTGTTTTTT.

The chain has TRBV4-1 and TRBJ1-2; D call uncertain. The CDR3 covers 16 residues. V was cut by 1 base and J by 3 bases, with 15 bases left in between. Per germline, CDR1 MGHRA and CDR2 YSYEKL. In nucleotides, the CDR3 is TGCGCCAGCAGCCAAGCAGAAGTGGGCAGGTACTATGGCTACACCTTC. Its translation: CASSQAEVGRYYGYTF.

The rearrangement uses TRBV4-2 and TRBJ2-2; tentative D call: TRBD2 (5 bases). V was trimmed by 7 bases and J by 1 base, leaving 19 bases between them. Germline V gene data show CDR1 as LGHNA and CDR2 as YNFKEQ. The CDR3 length is 17 residues. CDR3 coding DNA: TGTGCCAGCAATCCCGGGGTAGACGTAGTGAACACCGGGGAGCTGTTTTTT. Protein product: CASNPGVDVVNTGELFF.

This clone came up a few times. The chain recombines TRBV27 with TRBJ2-1; 11 bases agree with TRBD2. J was trimmed by 0 bases and V by 6 bases; bases with no gene match: 7. The V gene's germline CDR1 is MNHEY and CDR2 SMNVEV (reference sequence). This CDR3 has 17 amino acids. The CDR3 DNA reads TGTGCCAGCAGCCCGGGACTAGCGGCCTCCTCCTACAATGAGCAGTTCTTC. Encoded protein: CASSPGLAASSYNEQFF.

This clone occurred once. The chain couples TRBV30 to TRBJ1-3; the match to TRBD1 covers 9 bases. This CDR3 is 14 amino acids long. V lost 3 bases, J lost 8 bases, and 8 bases stayed unmatched. Germline V gene data show CDR1 as GTSNPN and CDR2 as SVGIG (reference sequence). The CDR3 bases are TGTGCCTGGAGGGAGGGACAGGGTGAAGACACCATATATTTT. This translates into CAWREGQGEDTIYF. Based on the CDR3 plus reference TRBV30 and TRBJ1-3, the full variable domain is SQTIHQWPATLVQPVGSPLSLECTVEGTSNPNLYWYRQAAGRGLQLLFYSVGIGQISSEVPQNLSASRPQDRQFILSSKKLLLSDSGFYLCAWREGQGEDTIYFGEGSWLTVV.

The chain is built from TRBV21-1 and TRBJ1-1; TRBD1 was called by the table and not checked on the DNA. TRBV21-1 is a listed pseudogene. The CDR3 is 15 residues long. The CDR3 region is CASSKEGKANPEAFF. CDR3 DNA: TGTGCCAGCAGCAAAGAGGGGAAGGCGAATCCTGAAGCTTTCTTT.

The chain recombines TRBV11-2 with TRBJ2-7; the D is unclear. Germline CDR1 is SGHAT and CDR2 is FQNNGV. V shed 2 bases and J shed 3 bases, with 5 bases lying between them. This CDR3 has 12 amino acids. CDR3 coding DNA: TGTGCCAGCAGCTTAAGCAACTACGAGCAGTACTTC. This encodes CASSLSNYEQYF.

This chain uses TRBV5-1 with TRBJ2-1; 7 bases align to TRBD2. The length of the CDR3 is 15 residues. From germline, CDR1 is SGHRS and CDR2 YFSETQ. V was pared by 2 bases and J by 5 bases, with 7 bases of the junction left unmatched. CDR3 coding DNA: TGCGCCAGCAGCTTTGACGGGGGACTACACAATGAGCAGTTCTTC. It codes for CASSFDGGLHNEQFF.

The chain links TRBV27 to TRBJ1-1; 7 bases line up with TRBD1. In germline, CDR1 is MNHEY, CDR2 SMNVEV (reference sequence). Trimming at V came to 3 bases and at J to 5 bases, leaving 9 bases not matched to a gene. The CDR3 runs to 15 residues. The CDR3 reads CASSLGYLQGTEAFF. In DNA, the CDR3 is TGTGCCAGCAGTTTGGGGTATCTACAGGGGACTGAAGCTTTCTTT.

The V and J genes are TRBV9 and TRBJ1-5, with D maybe TRBD1 (6 bases). Germline V gene sequence: CDR1 SGDLS, CDR2 YYNGEE. CDR3 size: 15 residues. V lost 0 bases to trimming and J lost 4 bases, with 11 bases between them. Here the CDR3 DNA reads TGTGCCAGCAGCGTAGGGGACACCAAAAATCAGCCCCAGCATTTT. Its translation is CASSVGDTKNQPQHF.